This TCR beta chain emerged from a study of PD-1 blockade in classical Hodgkin lymphoma. Data came from immunoSEQ multiplex PCR; TCRdb stores just in-frame clones and leaves some out. The sample has 8,000 or so clones, 86% seen once; the top ten hold 20% to 25%. Germline assignment: CDR1 MNHNS and CDR2 SASEGT. The CDR3 contains 16 residues. Trimming shortened V by 0 bases and J by 4 bases, and 13 bases separated the two germline ends. Exposure to brentuximab vedotin varied, and each patient had relapsed following autologous stem cell transplantation. Thawed PBMCs supplied CD8+ T cells via magnetic negative selection.

The receptor comes from a human donor with classical Hodgkin lymphoma. Sequences were derived from CD8+ T cells from blood, sampled at baseline. This chain connects TRBV6-1 to TRBJ2-1; perhaps TRBD2 as D (7 bases). The DNA for the CDR3 is TGTGCCAGCAGTGAAGCGCTAGGGGGGGCGTACAATGAGCAGTTCTTC. It specifies CASSEALGGAYNEQFF.